These 18 T cell receptor beta chains share one sample of origin, sequenced in a study of cytomegalovirus exposure and HLA in healthy donors. The PCR employed 60 Vbeta primers together with 13 Jbeta primers. The table came from immunoSEQ multiplex PCR; TCRdb's copy has only in-frame clones and leaves some out. The data hold roughly 100,000 clones, with under 80% observed a single time. Sequenced sample: PBMCs. The origin of the receptors is a middle-aged man in good health and CMV-seronegative.

V usage is TRBV18 and J usage is TRBJ2-7; 8 bases are shared with TRBD1. CDR1 is KGHSH, CDR2 LQKENI, per germline. V was pared by 3 bases and J by 0 bases, with 4 bases of the junction left unmatched. The CDR3 is 15 residues long. The CDR3 reads CASSPQGQASYEQYF. CDR3 DNA sequence: TGTGCCAGCTCACCTCAGGGACAGGCCTCCTACGAGCAGTACTTC.

This clone was observed a few times. The junction shows a germline mismatch at one end, possibly a read error. The gene calls are TRBV7-9 and TRBJ2-7; 7 bases are shared with TRBD2. CDR3 length: 12 amino acids. From germline, CDR1 is SEHNR and CDR2 FQNEAQ (reference sequence). DNA for the CDR3: TGTTCCAGCAGCTCCCCGGGAGGACAGCAGTACTTC. Protein product: CSSSSPGGQQYF.

This clone was counted once. This chain connects TRBV5-4 to TRBJ1-2; 7 bases line up with TRBD1. The germline V gene has CDR1 SGHNT and CDR2 YYREEE (reference sequence). CDR3 size: 14 residues. V was pared by 4 bases and J by 9 bases, with 12 bases of the junction left unmatched. The CDR3 reads CASSEGQKPMRYTF. The CDR3 bases are TGTGCCAGCAGCGAGGGACAGAAACCTATGCGCTACACCTTC.

This clone was picked up one time. The rearrangement joins TRBV28 to TRBJ2-1; 8 bases line up with TRBD1. Germline assignment: CDR1 MDHEN and CDR2 SYDVKM. This CDR3 is 16 amino acids long. J was trimmed by 3 bases and V by 3 bases; bases with no gene match: 7. CDR3 region: CASSLTGTGDYNEQFF. The CDR3 nucleotides are TGTGCCAGCAGTTTGACCGGGACAGGCGACTACAATGAGCAGTTCTTC.

This clone was recorded a few times. The V and J genes are TRBV11-3 and TRBJ2-3; 7 bases are a match to TRBD1. Losses at the gene ends were 5 bases for V and 0 bases for J; bases not matched to a gene: 8. The CDR3 consists of 16 residues. Germline CDR1 SGHNT, CDR2 YENEEA. CDR3 sequence: CASSPGTDISTDTQYF. The CDR3 DNA follows: TGTGCCAGCAGCCCCGGGACAGATATTAGCACAGATACGCAGTATTTT.

As regards this clone: Germline is not matched at one junction end, which may reflect a read error. This chain uses TRBV7-9 with TRBJ2-2, with 9 bases that match TRBD1. The CDR3 spans 15 residues. Germline V gene sequence: CDR1 SEHNR, CDR2 FQNEAQ (reference sequence). For the CDR3, the DNA is TGTTCCAGCAGCTTACGGACAGGGGTGATCGGGGAGCTGTTTTTT. Its protein product is CSSSLRTGVIGELFF.

The CDR3 DNA reads TGTGCCTGGAGTGTCGGACAGCATGGAGAACTGTTTTTT. It specifies CAWSVGQHGELFF. The chain combines TRBV30 with TRBJ1-4, with a possible D match to TRBD1 (6 bases). The CDR3 totals 13 residues. V dropped 0 bases and J dropped 12 bases, with 14 bases sitting between them. Per the germline V gene, CDR1 is GTSNPN and CDR2 is SVGIG (reference sequence).

This chain links TRBV27 with TRBJ1-1; TRBD1 matches at 7 bases. This CDR3 has 13 residues. V shed 6 bases and J 1 base; nucleotides not matched to a gene: 2. Germline lookup yields CDR1 MNHEY and CDR2 SMNVEV (reference sequence). CDR3 residues: CASRRQGNTEAFF. As DNA, the CDR3 is TGTGCCAGCAGGAGACAGGGGAACACTGAAGCTTTCTTT.

The rearrangement joins TRBV7-9 to TRBJ2-2, with TRBD2 matching 12 bases. V was pared by 5 bases and J by 0 bases, with 7 bases of the junction left unmatched. The CDR3 spans 18 residues. Germline V gene sequence: CDR1 SEHNR, CDR2 FQNEAQ (reference sequence). CDR3 residues: CASSVRTSGATNTGELFF. CDR3 nucleotides: TGTGCCAGCAGCGTTAGGACTAGCGGGGCCACGAACACCGGGGAGCTGTTTTTT.

The chain joins TRBV27 to TRBJ1-6, with D hard to call. The V end lost 2 bases, the J end lost 9 bases, and 11 bases lay between the germline ends. Germline CDR1 MNHEY, CDR2 SMNVEV (reference sequence). This CDR3 has 14 amino acids. As DNA, the CDR3 is TGTGCCAGCAGTTTAACCAGGTTAGGTTCACCCCTCCACTTT. Translation gives CASSLTRLGSPLHF.

The chain recombines TRBV15 with TRBJ2-1, with 7 bases lining up with TRBD1. Germline V gene sequence: CDR1 LNHNV, CDR2 YYDKDF (reference sequence). The ends lost 0 bases at V and 7 bases at J; junction bases unmatched: 12. This CDR3 spans 17 amino acids. The CDR3 DNA reads as TGTGCCACCAGCAGAGATGCCCTCACGACAGGGCTGAATGAGCAGTTCTTC. Protein sequence: CATSRDALTTGLNEQFF.

The chain has TRBV2 and TRBJ2-7; weak D call: TRBD1 (5 bases). Germline-derived CDR1 and CDR2 are SNHLY and FYNNEI. The CDR3 is 14 residues long. Deletions cut 5 bases from V and 3 bases from J, with 14 bases between. CDR3 nucleotide sequence: TGTGCCAGCAGTACAGGTAGAAACAACTACGAGCAGTACTTC. Its translation: CASSTGRNNYEQYF.

The J gene is TRBJ1-4, the V gene TRBV28; D not resolved. The CDR3 is 11 amino acids. The V end was cut by 6 bases, the J end by 8 bases, with 7 bases between. Germline assignment: CDR1 MDHEN and CDR2 SYDVKM. The CDR3 DNA follows: TGTGCCAGCAGCCCGAGGGAAAAACTGTTTTTT. Amino acids: CASSPREKLFF.

The chain combines TRBV2 with TRBJ1-2; D is unresolved. V gave up 1 base and J gave up 4 bases, with 19 bases separating them. Looked up from germline, CDR1 is SNHLY and CDR2 is FYNNEI. The CDR3 extends over 17 amino acids. The CDR3 sequence is CASSEGRQTFSFYGYTF. The CDR3 coding sequence is TGTGCCAGCAGTGAAGGTCGTCAGACATTCTCTTTCTATGGCTACACCTTC.

This chain uses TRBV27 with TRBJ1-2; TRBD1 is a possible D gene (6 bases). The CDR3 is made up of 13 amino acids. CDR1 is MNHEY, CDR2 SMNVEV, per germline (reference sequence). With 5 bases removed from V and 3 bases from J, the gap between germline ends came to 10 bases. CDR3 in DNA: TGTGCCAGCAGTGAGTCAGGGGACTATGGCTACACCTTC. Its protein product is CASSESGDYGYTF.

The chain combines TRBV5-1 with TRBJ1-6, with 9 bases that match TRBD1. This CDR3 has 15 residues. V shed 4 bases, J shed 8 bases, and the junction held 7 bases outside the gene matches. Germline V gene lookup returns CDR1 SGHRS and CDR2 YFSETQ. For the CDR3, the DNA is TGCGCCAGCAGCCTCGAGGGGACAGGGCATTCACCCCTCCACTTT. The encoded protein is CASSLEGTGHSPLHF.

This chain links TRBV2 with TRBJ1-1; D is perhaps TRBD1 (5 bases). V was clipped by 10 bases and J by 4 bases, with 16 bases between them. Germline-derived CDR1 and CDR2 are SNHLY and FYNNEI. The CDR3 sequence is 13 residues long. The chain's CDR3 is CATQNDRLTEAFF. DNA for the CDR3: TGTGCCACCCAAAATGACAGACTCACTGAAGCTTTCTTT.

The chain links TRBV4-1 to TRBJ2-2; a weak D match, TRBD2 (6 bases). Germline V gives CDR1 MGHRA, CDR2 YSYEKL. The V and J ends lost 4 bases and 4 bases respectively, with 10 bases between them. This CDR3 region has 14 residues. The CDR3 coding sequence is TGCGCCAGCAGCCGTTCCGGGAGCACCGGGGAGCTGTTTTTT. As protein: CASSRSGSTGELFF.